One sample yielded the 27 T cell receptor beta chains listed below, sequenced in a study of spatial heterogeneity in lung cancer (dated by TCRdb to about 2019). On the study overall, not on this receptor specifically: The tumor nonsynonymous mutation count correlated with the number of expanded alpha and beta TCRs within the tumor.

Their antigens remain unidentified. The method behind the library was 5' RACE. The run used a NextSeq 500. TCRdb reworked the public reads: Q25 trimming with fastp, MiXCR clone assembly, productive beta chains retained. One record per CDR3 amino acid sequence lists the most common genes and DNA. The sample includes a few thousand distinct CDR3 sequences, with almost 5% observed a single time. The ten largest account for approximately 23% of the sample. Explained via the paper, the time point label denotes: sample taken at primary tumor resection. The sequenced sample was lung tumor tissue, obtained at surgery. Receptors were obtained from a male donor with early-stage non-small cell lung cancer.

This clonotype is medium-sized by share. In DNA form, the CDR3 reads TGTGCCAGCAGTTTCAGGGTTGAGAACACTGAAGCTTTCTTT. It is translated as CASSFRVENTEAFF. The chain recombines TRBV12-3 or TRBV12-4 with TRBJ1-1; maybe TRBD1 (5 bases). This CDR3 comprises 14 residues. With 3 bases removed from V and 1 base from J, the gap between germline ends came to 9 bases.

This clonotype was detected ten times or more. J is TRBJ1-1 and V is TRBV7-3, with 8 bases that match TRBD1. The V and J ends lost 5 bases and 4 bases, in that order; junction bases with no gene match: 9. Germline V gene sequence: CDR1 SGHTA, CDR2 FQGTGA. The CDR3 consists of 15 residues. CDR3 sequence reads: CASSPQLTGVTEAFF. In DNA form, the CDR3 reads TGTGCCAGCAGCCCGCAGTTGACAGGGGTCACTGAAGCTTTCTTT.

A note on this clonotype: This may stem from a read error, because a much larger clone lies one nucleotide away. This chain's CDR3 is CASRRGASTDTQYF. The CDR3 nucleotides read TGTGCCAGCAGACGGGGGGCCAGCACAGATACGCAGTATTTT. The chain recombines TRBV2 with TRBJ2-3, with D possibly being TRBD2 (7 bases). V lost 6 bases and J 0 bases, leaving 10 bases between the germline ends. There are 14 residues in the CDR3. Germline values: CDR1 SNHLY, CDR2 FYNNEI.

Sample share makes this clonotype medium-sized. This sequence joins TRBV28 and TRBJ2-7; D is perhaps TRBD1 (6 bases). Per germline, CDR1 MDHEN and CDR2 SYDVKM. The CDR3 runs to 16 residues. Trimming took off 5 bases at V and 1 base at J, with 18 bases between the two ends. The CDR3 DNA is TGTGCCAGCAGTCCGATAACCGGTAGGGGGTCCTACGAGCAGTACTTC. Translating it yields CASSPITGRGSYEQYF.

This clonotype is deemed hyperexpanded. CDR3 loop: CASSLVGPGIDTGELFF. The CDR3 bases are TGTGCCAGCAGCTTAGTGGGGCCAGGGATTGACACCGGGGAGCTGTTTTTT. The chain has TRBV11-3 and TRBJ2-2; a weak D match, TRBD1 (5 bases). This CDR3 has 17 amino acids. V dropped 1 base and J dropped 3 bases, with 15 bases sitting between them. From germline, CDR1 is SGHNT and CDR2 YENEEA.

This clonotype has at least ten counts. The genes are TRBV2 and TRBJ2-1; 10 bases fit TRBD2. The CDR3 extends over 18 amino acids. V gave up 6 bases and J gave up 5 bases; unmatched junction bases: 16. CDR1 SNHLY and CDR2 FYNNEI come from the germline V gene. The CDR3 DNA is TGTGCCAGCAGGGGGGTAGGCAGCGGGAGGGCCCTGGACAATGAGCAGTTCTTC. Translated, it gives CASRGVGSGRALDNEQFF. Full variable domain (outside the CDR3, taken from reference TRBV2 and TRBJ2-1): EPEVTQTPSHQVTQMGQEVILRCVPISNHLYFYWYRQILGQKVEFLVSFYNNEISEKSEIFDDQFSVERPDGSNFTLKIRSTKLEDSAMYFCASRGVGSGRALDNEQFFGPGTRLTVL.

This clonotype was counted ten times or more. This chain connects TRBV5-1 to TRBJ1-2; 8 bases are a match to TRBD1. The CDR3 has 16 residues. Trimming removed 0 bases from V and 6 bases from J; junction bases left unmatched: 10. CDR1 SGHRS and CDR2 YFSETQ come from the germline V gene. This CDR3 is CASSLGVGTGSDGYTF. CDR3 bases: TGCGCCAGCAGCTTGGGGGTCGGGACAGGTTCCGATGGCTACACCTTC.

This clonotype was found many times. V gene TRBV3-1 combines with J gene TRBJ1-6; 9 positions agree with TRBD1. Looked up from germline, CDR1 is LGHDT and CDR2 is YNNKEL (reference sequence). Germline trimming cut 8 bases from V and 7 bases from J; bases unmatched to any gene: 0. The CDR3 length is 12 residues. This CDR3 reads CASGTGNSPLHF. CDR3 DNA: TGTGCCAGCGGGACAGGGAATTCACCCCTCCACTTT.

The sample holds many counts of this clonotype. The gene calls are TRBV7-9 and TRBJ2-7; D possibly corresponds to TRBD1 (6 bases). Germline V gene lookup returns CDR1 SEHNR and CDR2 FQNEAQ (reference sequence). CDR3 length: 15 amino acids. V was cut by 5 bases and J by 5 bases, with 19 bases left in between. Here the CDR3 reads CASSPFETGLNEQYF. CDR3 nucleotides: TGTGCCAGCAGCCCCTTTGAGACAGGCCTGAACGAGCAGTACTTC. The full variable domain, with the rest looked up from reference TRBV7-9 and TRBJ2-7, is DTGVSQNPRHKITKRGQNVTFRCDPISEHNRLYWYRQTLGQGPEFLTYFQNEAQLEKSRLLSDRFSAERPKGSFSTLEIQRTEQGDSAMYLCASSPFETGLNEQYFGPGTRLTVT.

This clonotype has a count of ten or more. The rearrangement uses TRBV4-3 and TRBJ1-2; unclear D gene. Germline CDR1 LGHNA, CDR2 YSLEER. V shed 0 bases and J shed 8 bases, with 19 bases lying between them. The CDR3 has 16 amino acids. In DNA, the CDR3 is TGCGCCAGCAGCCAAGATGGGCTAGGTCCTGGGAGAGGCTACACCTTC. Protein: CASSQDGLGPGRGYTF.

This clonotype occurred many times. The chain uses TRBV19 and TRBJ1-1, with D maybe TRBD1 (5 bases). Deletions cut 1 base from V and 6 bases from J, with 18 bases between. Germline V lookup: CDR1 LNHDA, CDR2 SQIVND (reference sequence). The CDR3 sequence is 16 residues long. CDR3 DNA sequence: TGTGCCAGTAGTATAGCCGGGACTCTGAGAGGGGCTGAAGCTTTCTTT. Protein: CASSIAGTLRGAEAFF.

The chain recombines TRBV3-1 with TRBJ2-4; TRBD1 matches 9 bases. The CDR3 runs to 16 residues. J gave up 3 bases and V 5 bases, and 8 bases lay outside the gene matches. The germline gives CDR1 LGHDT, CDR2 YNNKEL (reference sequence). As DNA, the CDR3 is TGTGCCAGCAGCAACGGGACAGGGTTAGGCAAAAACATTCAGTACTTC. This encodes CASSNGTGLGKNIQYF.

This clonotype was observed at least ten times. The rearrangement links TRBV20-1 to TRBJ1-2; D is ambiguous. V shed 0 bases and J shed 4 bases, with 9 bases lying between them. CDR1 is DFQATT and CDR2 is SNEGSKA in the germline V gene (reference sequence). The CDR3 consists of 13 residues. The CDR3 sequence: CSARDQAVYGYTF. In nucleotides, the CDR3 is TGCAGTGCTAGAGATCAGGCAGTCTATGGCTACACCTTC.

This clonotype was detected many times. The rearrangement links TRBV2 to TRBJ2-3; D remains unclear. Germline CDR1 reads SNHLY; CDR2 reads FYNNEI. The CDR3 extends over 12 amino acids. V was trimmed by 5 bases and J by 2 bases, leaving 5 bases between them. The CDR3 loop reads CASSPATDTQYF. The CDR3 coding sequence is TGTGCCAGCAGTCCAGCCACAGATACGCAGTATTTT. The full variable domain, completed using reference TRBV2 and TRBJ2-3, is EPEVTQTPSHQVTQMGQEVILRCVPISNHLYFYWYRQILGQKVEFLVSFYNNEISEKSEIFDDQFSVERPDGSNFTLKIRSTKLEDSAMYFCASSPATDTQYFGPGTRLTVL.

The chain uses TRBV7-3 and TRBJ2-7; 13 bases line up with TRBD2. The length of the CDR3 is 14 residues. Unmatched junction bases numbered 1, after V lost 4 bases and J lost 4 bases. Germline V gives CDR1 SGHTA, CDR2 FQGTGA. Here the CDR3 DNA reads TGTGCCAGCAGCTGGACTAGCGGGAGTTACGAGCAGTACTTC. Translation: CASSWTSGSYEQYF. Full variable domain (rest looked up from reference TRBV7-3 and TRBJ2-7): GAGVSQTPSNKVTEKGKYVELRCDPISGHTALYWYRQSLGQGPEFLIYFQGTGAADDSGLPNDRFFAVRPEGSVSTLKIQRTERGDSAVYLCASSWTSGSYEQYFGPGTRLTVT.

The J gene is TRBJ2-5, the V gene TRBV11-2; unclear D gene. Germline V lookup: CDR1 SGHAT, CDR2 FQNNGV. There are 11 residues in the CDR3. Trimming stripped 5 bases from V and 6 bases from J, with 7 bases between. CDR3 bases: TGTGCCAGCAGCCCCGGACAGACCCAGTACTTC. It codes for CASSPGQTQYF.

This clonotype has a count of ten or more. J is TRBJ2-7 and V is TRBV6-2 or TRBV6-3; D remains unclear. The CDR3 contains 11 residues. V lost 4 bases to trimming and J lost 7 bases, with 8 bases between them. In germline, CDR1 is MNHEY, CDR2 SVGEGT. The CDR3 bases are TGTGCCAGCAGTTGGGCCACGGAGCAGTACTTC. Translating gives CASSWATEQYF.

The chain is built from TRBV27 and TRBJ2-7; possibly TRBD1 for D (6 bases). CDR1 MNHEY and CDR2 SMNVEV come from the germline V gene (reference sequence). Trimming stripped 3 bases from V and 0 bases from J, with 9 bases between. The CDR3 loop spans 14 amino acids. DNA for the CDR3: TGTGCCAGCAGTTTCCAGGGGAGCTCCTACGAGCAGTACTTC. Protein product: CASSFQGSSYEQYF.

The CDR3, as DNA: TGTGCCAGCAGTTTAACGGGACAGTCCTCGACCCAGTACTTC. Its translation is CASSLTGQSSTQYF. The chain uses TRBV12-3 or TRBV12-4 and TRBJ2-5; 7 nucleotides agree with TRBD1. The CDR3 spans 14 residues. J was trimmed by 7 bases and V by 2 bases; bases with no gene match: 7.

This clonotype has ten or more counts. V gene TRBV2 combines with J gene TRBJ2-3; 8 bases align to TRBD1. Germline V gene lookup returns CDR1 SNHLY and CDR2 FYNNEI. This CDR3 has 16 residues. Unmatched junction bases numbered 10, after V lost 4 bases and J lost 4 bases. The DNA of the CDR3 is TGTGCCAGCAGTGTACAGGGACAGGCCATTTCAGATACGCAGTATTTT. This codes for CASSVQGQAISDTQYF.

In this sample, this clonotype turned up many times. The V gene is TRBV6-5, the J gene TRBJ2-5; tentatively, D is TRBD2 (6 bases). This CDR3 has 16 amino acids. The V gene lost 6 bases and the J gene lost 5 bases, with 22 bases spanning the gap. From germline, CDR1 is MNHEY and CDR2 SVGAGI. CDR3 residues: CASRTGPHLGGETQYF. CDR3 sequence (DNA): TGTGCCAGCAGAACGGGACCGCACCTAGGAGGGGAGACCCAGTACTTC.

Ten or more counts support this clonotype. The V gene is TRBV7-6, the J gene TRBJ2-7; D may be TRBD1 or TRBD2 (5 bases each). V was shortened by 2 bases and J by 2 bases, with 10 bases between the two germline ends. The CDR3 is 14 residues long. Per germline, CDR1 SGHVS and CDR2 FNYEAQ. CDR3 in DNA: TGTGCCAGCAGCTTATCCTCGGGGCCCTACGAGCAGTACTTC. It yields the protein CASSLSSGPYEQYF.

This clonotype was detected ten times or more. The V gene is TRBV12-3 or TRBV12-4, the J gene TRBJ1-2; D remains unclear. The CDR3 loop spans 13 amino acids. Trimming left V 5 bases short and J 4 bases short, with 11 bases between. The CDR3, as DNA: TGTGCCAGCAGTACAGAACAAAGCTATGGCTACACCTTC. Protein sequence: CASSTEQSYGYTF.

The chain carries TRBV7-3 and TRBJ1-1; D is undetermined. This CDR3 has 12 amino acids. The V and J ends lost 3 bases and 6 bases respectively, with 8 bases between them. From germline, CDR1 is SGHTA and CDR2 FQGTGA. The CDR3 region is CASSFVGAEAFF. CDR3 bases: TGTGCCAGCAGCTTCGTCGGTGCTGAAGCTTTCTTT.

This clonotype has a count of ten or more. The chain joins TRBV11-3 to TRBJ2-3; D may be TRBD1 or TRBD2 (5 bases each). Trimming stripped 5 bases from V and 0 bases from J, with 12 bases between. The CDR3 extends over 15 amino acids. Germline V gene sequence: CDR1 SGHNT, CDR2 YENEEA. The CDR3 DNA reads TGTGCCAGCAGCCCCGGGGCGACTAGCACAGATACGCAGTATTTT. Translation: CASSPGATSTDTQYF. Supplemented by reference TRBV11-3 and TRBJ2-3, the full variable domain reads EAGVVQSPRYKIIEKKQPVAFWCNPISGHNTLYWYLQNLGQGPELLIRYENEEAVDDSQLPKDRFSAERLKGVDSTLKIQPAELGDSAVYLCASSPGATSTDTQYFGPGTRLTVL.

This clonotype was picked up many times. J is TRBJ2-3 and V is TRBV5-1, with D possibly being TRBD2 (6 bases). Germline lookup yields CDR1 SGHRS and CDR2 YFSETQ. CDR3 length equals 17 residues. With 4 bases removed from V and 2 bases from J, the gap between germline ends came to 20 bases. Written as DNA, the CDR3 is TGCGCCAGCAGCCCAGCGGGCGTAGGACGGCACACAGATACGCAGTATTTT. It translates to CASSPAGVGRHTDTQYF.

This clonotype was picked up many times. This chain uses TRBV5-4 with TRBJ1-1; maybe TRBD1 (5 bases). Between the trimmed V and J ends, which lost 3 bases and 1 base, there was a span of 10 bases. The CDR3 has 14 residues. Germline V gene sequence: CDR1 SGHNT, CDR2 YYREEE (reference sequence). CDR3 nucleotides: TGTGCCAGCAGCTGGGACCGATGGAACACTGAAGCTTTCTTT. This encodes CASSWDRWNTEAFF.